The entry that follows covers one TCR beta chain sequence. The antigen is undetermined. Here immunoSEQ multiplex PCR was the method, and the copy in TCRdb shows in-frame clones only, minus some. This sample has about 350,000 clones; 92% occur once, and the top ten carry 3% to 5%. This sample was included in a study of Ad26.COV2.S vaccination and SARS-CoV-2 variants. General study findings and limits: From the TCR breadth and depth analyses, total T cell responses may have been underestimated.

The receptor's source is a human donor who had recovered from COVID-19. The sequencing here drew on peripheral blood, taken after recovery from COVID-19.

CDR3 sequence reads: CASARQGDQPQHF. The CDR3 DNA follows: TGTGCCAGCGCCCGACAGGGAGATCAGCCCCAGCATTTT. The genes are TRBV6-6 and TRBJ1-5; 7 bases map to TRBD1. This CDR3 is 13 amino acids long. Looked up from germline, CDR1 is MNHNY and CDR2 is SVGAGI (reference sequence). After removal of 8 bases from V and 5 bases from J, the junction contained 6 bases not matched to a gene.